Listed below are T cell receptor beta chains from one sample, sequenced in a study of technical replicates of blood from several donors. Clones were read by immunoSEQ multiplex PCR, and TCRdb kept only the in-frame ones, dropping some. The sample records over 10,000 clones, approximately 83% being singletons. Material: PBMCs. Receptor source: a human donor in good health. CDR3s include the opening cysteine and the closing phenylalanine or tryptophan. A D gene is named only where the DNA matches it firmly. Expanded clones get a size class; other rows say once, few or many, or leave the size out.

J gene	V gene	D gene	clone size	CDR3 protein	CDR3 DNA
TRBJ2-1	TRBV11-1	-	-	CATTEGLNSYNEQFF	TGTGCCACCACCGAAGGACTAAACTCCTACAATGAGCAGTTCTTC
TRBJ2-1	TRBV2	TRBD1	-	CASRGQGNYNEQFF	TGTGCCAGCAGGGGACAGGGGAACTACAATGAGCAGTTCTTC
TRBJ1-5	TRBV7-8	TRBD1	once	CASSLLQGTSNQPQHF	TGTGCCAGCAGCCTATTACAGGGGACGAGCAATCAGCCCCAGCATTTT
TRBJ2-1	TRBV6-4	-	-	CASSDSGPGAYNEQFF	TGTGCCAGCAGTGACTCAGGCCCGGGGGCCTACAATGAGCAGTTCTTC
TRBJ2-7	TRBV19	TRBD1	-	CASSWAGTGEDEQYF	TGTGCCAGTAGTTGGGCAGGGACAGGGGAAGACGAGCAGTACTTC
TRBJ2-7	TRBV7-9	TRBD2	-	CASSITGTSDHEQYF	TGTGCCAGCAGCATAACCGGGACTAGCGACCACGAGCAGTACTTC
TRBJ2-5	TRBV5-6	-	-	CASSAGGEETQYF	TGTGCCAGCAGCGCTGGAGGGGAAGAGACCCAGTACTTC
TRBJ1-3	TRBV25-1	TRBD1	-	CASSEEGAPGNTIYF	TGTGCCAGCAGTGAAGAGGGGGCGCCTGGGAACACCATATATTTT
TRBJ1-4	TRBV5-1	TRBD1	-	CASSRTGGEGEKLFF	TGCGCCAGCAGCAGAACAGGGGGCGAGGGTGAAAAACTGTTTTTT
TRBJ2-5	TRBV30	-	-	CAWSPSTETQYF	TGTGCCTGGAGTCCGTCTACCGAGACCCAGTACTTC
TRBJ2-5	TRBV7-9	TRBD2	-	CASSLGREGQETQYF	TGTGCCAGCAGCTTAGGGCGGGAGGGACAAGAGACCCAGTACTTC
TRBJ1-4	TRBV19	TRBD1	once	CASSIERTGYQNEKLFF	TGTGCCAGTAGTATAGAAAGGACAGGGTACCAGAATGAAAAACTGTTTTTT
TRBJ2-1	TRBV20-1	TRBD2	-	CSARTSGEQFF	TGCAGTGCCAGGACTAGCGGTGAGCAGTTCTTC
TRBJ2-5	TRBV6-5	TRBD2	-	CASSYMAGDQETQYF	TGTGCCAGCAGTTATATGGCGGGAGACCAAGAGACCCAGTACTTC